Given below is one T cell receptor beta chain in context. Its antigen is currently unknown. This CDR3 has 18 residues. Germline V gene lookup returns CDR1 SGHTA and CDR2 FQGTGA. The V end lost 5 bases, the J end lost 5 bases, and 27 bases lay between the germline ends. This record comes from a study of cytomegalovirus exposure and HLA in healthy donors. Profiling relied on immunoSEQ multiplex PCR, and the TCRdb table lists in-frame clones only, not all of them. The sample lists about 150,000 clones; 90% to 95% were seen once. Study outcomes and limitations: For cytomegalovirus status, the classifier reportedly gave diagnoses with high specificity and sensitivity. Subsequent analysis revealed that first-cohort TCR clusters tended to co-occur in the approximately 120 validation repertoires. CMV antigen specificity of three CMV-associated chains was confirmed in vitro. Rarity held for most TCR sequences, but there were some public TCRs that occurred in many donors.

The receptor was isolated from a man between 18 and 35 years old in good health and CMV-seronegative. The V call is TRBV7-3, the J call TRBJ2-5; maybe TRBD2 (6 bases). Sequences were obtained from PBMCs. DNA for the CDR3: TGTGCCAGCAGCCCCTACACCGTCGGGGGAGGCCGGCAGGAGACCCAGTACTTC. Translation gives CASSPYTVGGGRQETQYF.